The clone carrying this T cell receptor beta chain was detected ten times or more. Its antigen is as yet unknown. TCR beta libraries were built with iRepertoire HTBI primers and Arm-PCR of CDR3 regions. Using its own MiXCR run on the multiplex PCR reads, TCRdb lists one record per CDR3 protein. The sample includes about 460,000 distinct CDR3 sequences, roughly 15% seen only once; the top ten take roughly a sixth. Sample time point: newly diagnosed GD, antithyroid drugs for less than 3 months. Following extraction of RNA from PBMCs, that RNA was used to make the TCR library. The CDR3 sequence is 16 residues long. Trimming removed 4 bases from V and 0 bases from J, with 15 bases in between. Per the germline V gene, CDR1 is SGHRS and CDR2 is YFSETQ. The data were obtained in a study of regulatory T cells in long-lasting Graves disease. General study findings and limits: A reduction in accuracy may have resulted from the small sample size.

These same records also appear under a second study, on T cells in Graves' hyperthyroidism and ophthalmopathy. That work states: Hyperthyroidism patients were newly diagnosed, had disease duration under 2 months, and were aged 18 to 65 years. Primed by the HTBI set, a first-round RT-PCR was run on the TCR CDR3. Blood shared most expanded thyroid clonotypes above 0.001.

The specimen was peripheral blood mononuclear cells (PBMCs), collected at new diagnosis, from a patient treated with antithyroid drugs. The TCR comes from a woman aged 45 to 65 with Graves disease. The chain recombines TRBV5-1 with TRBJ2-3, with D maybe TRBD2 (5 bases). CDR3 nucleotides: TGCGCCAGCAGCGGGCGCGGGTTTCCTAGCACAGATACGCAGTATTTT. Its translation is CASSGRGFPSTDTQYF.